This TCR beta chain was observed in a study of T cell repertoires in cytomegalovirus infection. For the study at large: In public TCR beta signatures, there were indications of both CMV infection and matching HLA type.

The length of the CDR3 is 16 residues. J was trimmed by 4 bases and V by 3 bases; bases with no gene match: 8. Germline CDR1 reads MDHEN; CDR2 reads SYDVKM. In regard to this clonotype: What it binds is unknown.

TCRdb re-derived calls from the reads in MiXCR, one entry per CDR3 protein. The data contain around 750,000 distinct CDR3 sequences, approximately 30% of them singletons. This rearrangement joins TRBV28 to TRBJ2-1; TRBD2 matches at 8 bases. The receptor's source is a human donor in good health (CMV status not recorded). Some clones in this sample may be carry-over from other donors' samples. Sequenced here: cultured CD8+ T cells from PBMCs, sampled from culture after CMV antigen stimulation. The CDR3 region has the DNA TGTGCCAGCAGTTTTATCAGCGGGGGACCTTACAATGAGCAGTTCTTC. Encoded protein: CASSFISGGPYNEQFF.